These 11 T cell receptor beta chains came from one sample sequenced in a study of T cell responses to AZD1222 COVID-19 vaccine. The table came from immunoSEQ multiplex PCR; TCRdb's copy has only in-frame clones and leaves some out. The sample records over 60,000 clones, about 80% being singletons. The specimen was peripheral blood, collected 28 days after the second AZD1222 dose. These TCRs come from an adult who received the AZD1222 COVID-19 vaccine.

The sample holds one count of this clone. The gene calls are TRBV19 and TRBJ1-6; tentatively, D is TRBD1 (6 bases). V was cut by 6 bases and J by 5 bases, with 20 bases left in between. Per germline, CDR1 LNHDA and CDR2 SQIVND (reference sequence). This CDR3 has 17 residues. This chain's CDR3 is CASSDPGQKKNNSPLHF. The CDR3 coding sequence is TGTGCCAGTAGCGACCCGGGACAAAAAAAGAATAATTCACCCCTCCACTTT.

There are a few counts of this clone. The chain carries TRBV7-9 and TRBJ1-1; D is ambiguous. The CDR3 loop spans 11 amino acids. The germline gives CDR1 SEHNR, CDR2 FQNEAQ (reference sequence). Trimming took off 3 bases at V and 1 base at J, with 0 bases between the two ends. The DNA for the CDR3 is TGTGCCAGCAGCTTGAACACTGAAGCTTTCTTT. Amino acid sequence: CASSLNTEAFF. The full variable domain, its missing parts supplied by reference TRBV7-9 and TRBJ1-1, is DTGVSQNPRHKITKRGQNVTFRCDPISEHNRLYWYRQTLGQGPEFLTYFQNEAQLEKSRLLSDRFSAERPKGSFSTLEIQRTEQGDSAMYLCASSLNTEAFFGQGTRLTVV.

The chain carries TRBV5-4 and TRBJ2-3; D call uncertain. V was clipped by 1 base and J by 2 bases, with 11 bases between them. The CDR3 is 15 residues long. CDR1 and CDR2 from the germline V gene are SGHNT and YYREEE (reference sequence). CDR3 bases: TGTGCCAGCAGCTTGTTCTCGGGCGCCACAGATACGCAGTATTTT. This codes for CASSLFSGATDTQYF. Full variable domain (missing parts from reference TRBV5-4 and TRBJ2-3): ETGVTQSPTHLIKTRGQQVTLRCSSQSGHNTVSWYQQALGQGPQFIFQYYREEENGRGNFPPRFSGLQFPNYSSELNVNALELDDSALYLCASSLFSGATDTQYFGPGTRLTVL.

The CDR3 region is CAWSLGQNYEQYF. CDR3 DNA: TGTGCCTGGAGTCTGGGACAGAACTACGAGCAGTACTTC. The V and J genes are TRBV30 and TRBJ2-7; 7 bases map to TRBD1. The CDR3 spans 13 residues. Trimming removed 2 bases from V and 3 bases from J; junction bases left unmatched: 4. The germline V gene encodes CDR1 GTSNPN and CDR2 SVGIG (reference sequence).

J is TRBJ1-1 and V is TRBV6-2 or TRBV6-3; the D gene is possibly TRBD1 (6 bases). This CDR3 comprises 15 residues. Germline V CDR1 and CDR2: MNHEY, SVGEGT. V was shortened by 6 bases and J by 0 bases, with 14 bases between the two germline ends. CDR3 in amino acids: CASSEPGQMNTEAFF. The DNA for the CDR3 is TGTGCCAGCAGCGAACCGGGACAAATGAACACTGAAGCTTTCTTT.

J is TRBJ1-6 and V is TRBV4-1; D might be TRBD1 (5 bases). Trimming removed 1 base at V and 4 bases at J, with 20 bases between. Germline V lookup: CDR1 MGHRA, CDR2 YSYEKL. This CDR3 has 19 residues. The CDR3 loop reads CASSQVRPRGLQYNSPLHF. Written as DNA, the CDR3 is TGCGCCAGCAGCCAAGTAAGACCGCGGGGCCTACAGTATAATTCACCCCTCCACTTT.

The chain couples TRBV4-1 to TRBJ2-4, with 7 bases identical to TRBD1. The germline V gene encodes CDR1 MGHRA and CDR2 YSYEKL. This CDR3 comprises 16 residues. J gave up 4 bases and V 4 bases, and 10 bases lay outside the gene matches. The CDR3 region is CASSPTPGQEKNIQYF. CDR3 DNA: TGCGCCAGCAGCCCCACCCCCGGACAGGAAAAAAACATTCAGTACTTC.

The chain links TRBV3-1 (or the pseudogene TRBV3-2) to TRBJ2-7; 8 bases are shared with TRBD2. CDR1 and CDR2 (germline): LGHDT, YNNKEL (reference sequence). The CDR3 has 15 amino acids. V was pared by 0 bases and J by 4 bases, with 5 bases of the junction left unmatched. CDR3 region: CASSQEWRGAYEQYF. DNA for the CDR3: TGTGCCAGCAGCCAAGAGTGGCGGGGGGCTTACGAGCAGTACTTC.

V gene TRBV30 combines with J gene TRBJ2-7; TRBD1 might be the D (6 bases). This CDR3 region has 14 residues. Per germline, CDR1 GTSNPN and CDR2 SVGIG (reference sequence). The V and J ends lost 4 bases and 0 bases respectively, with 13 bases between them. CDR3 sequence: CAWNGQPSSYEQYF. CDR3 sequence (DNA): TGTGCCTGGAACGGACAGCCGAGCTCCTACGAGCAGTACTTC.

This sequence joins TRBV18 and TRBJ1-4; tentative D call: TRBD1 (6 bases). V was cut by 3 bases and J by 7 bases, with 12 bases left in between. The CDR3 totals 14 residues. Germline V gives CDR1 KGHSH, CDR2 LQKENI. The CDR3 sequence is CASSPSRGGEKLFF. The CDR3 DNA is TGTGCCAGCTCACCCTCCAGGGGCGGTGAAAAACTGTTTTTT.

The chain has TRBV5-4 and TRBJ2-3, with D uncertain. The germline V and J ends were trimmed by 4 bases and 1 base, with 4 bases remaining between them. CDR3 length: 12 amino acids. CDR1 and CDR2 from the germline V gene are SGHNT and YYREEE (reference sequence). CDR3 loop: CASSQRTDTQYF. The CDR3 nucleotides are TGTGCCAGCAGCCAACGCACAGATACGCAGTATTTT.